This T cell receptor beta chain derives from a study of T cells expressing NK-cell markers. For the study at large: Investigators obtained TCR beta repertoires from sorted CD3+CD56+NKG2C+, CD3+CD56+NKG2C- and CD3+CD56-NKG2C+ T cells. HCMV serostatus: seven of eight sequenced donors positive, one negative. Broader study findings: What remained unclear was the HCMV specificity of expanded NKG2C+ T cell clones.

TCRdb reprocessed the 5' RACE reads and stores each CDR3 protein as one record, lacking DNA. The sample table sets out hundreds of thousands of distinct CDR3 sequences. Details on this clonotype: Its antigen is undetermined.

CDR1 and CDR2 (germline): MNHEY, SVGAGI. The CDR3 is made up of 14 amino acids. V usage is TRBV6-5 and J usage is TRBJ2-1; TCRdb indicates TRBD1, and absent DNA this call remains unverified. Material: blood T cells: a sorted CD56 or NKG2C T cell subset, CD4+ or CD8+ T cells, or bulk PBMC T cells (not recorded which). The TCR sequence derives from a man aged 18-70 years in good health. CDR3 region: CASSYAQGYNEQFF.